The 3 T cell receptor beta chains below were found in one sample sequenced in a study of T cells in Graves' hyperthyroidism and ophthalmopathy. TCR beta CDR3 regions were amplified from RNA. A set of HTBI primers served as the primers for a first-round RT-PCR of the TCR CDR3. TCRdb processed the multiplex PCR reads anew with MiXCR; each CDR3 protein has one entry. This sample yields a few hundred thousand distinct CDR3 sequences, of which approximately 19% are seen a single time; less than 40% belongs to the top ten. The specimen sequenced was blood. Receptors originate from a man aged 50 to 59 with Graves' ophthalmopathy.

The sample holds a few counts of this clonotype. This sequence joins TRBV20-1 and TRBJ2-3; no clear D gene. Germline V gene data show CDR1 as DFQATT and CDR2 as SNEGSKA (reference sequence). The V and J ends lost 5 bases and 0 bases respectively, with 9 bases between them. There are 13 residues in the CDR3. CDR3 nucleotide sequence: TGCAGTGCTTTGGACGCCAGCACAGATACGCAGTATTTT. Encoded protein: CSALDASTDTQYF.

This clonotype appeared many times. This rearrangement joins TRBV30 to TRBJ2-2, with 11 bases fitting TRBD2. Unmatched junction bases numbered 4, after V lost 2 bases and J lost 5 bases. Germline V gene lookup returns CDR1 GTSNPN and CDR2 SVGIG (reference sequence). This CDR3 spans 15 amino acids. The DNA for the CDR3 is TGTGCCTGGAGTAACCTAGCGGGAGGTACCGGGGAGCTGTTTTTT. It codes for CAWSNLAGGTGELFF.

This clonotype showed up many times. The chain combines TRBV29-1 with TRBJ1-1; D ambiguous. The V end lost 4 bases, the J end lost 7 bases, and 16 bases lay between the germline ends. Germline V gene sequence: CDR1 SQVTM, CDR2 ANQGSEA. The CDR3 has 13 residues. CDR3 DNA: TGCAGCGTTGGAGTCGGGGTGGGTGGTGAAGCTTTCTTT. Amino acids: CSVGVGVGGEAFF.